One and the same sample provided the 21 T cell receptor beta chains below, sequenced in a study of human T cells and chemical hapten exposure. Each CDR3 protein gets one entry after TCRdb re-called the RACE reads with MiXCR. Among about 42,000 distinct CDR3 sequences, approximately 9% were seen once, and the ten largest hold about 15%. Time point in this sample: patch test 2, 6 weeks after DPC sensitization. Documented treatment: therapeutic diphenylcyclopropenone sensitization with weekly scalp DPC. The sequencing here drew on whole blood, taken in connection with sensitization to the hapten diphenylcyclopropenone (DPC). These receptors all come from a woman between 40 and 50 years old with alopecia areata. Some clones in this sample may be carry-over from other donors' samples.

This clonotype showed up just a few times. The V gene is TRBV6-4, the J gene TRBJ2-7, with 14 bases lining up with TRBD2. V lost 2 bases to trimming and J lost 5 bases; unmatched junction nucleotides: 14. Germline V CDR1 and CDR2: MRHNA, SNTAGT. This CDR3 is built from 19 residues. CDR3 DNA: TGTGCCAGCAGTGACCCCTCGACTAGCGGGGGGGACCCCCCGAACGAGCAGTACTTC. Its protein product is CASSDPSTSGGDPPNEQYF.

This clonotype has a handful of counts. A much bigger clone sits one base away, suggesting this may be a read error. In DNA form, the CDR3 reads TGTGCCAGCAGCTTATTTGGGGACAGCCCAAATCAGCCCCAGCATTTT. Translated, it gives CASSLFGDSPNQPQHF. The chain couples TRBV7-9 to TRBJ1-5, with 7 bases identical to TRBD1. The ends lost 2 bases at V and 4 bases at J; junction bases unmatched: 8. Germline loops: CDR1 SEHNR, CDR2 FQNEAQ (reference sequence). CDR3 length: 16 amino acids.

This clonotype was detected ten times or more. The chain couples TRBV4-2 to TRBJ2-4; TRBD2 agrees at 11 bases. V lost 4 bases and J lost 8; bases outside the gene matches: 16. Germline lookup yields CDR1 LGHNA and CDR2 YNFKEQ. The CDR3 extends over 18 amino acids. The CDR3 sequence is CASSPLTSGGHLRDIQYF. In DNA form, the CDR3 reads TGTGCCAGCAGCCCACTAACTAGCGGGGGCCATCTGAGAGACATTCAGTACTTC.

In its sample, this clonotype was seen many times. The V and J genes are TRBV6-1 and TRBJ1-5; 7 positions agree with TRBD1. V shed 6 bases, J shed 2 bases, and the junction held 13 bases outside the gene matches. The CDR3 extends over 17 amino acids. Germline-derived CDR1 and CDR2 are MNHNS and SASEGT. This CDR3 is CASRSLTGVFGNQPQHF. The CDR3 DNA reads as TGTGCCAGCAGGTCTCTTACAGGGGTCTTTGGCAATCAGCCCCAGCATTTT.

The table lists this clonotype with many counts. The chain couples TRBV4-1 to TRBJ1-4, with D uncertain. This CDR3 has 15 amino acids. Per germline, CDR1 MGHRA and CDR2 YSYEKL. V lost 3 bases, J lost 8 bases, and 16 bases lay in between. The CDR3 coding sequence is TGCGCCAGCAGCCATAGCGCGGGCAACCGGGAAAAACTGTTTTTT. Encoded protein: CASSHSAGNREKLFF.

There are many counts of this clonotype. The J gene is TRBJ1-1, the V gene TRBV6-5; no definite D call. This CDR3 is built from 15 residues. The V gene's germline CDR1 is MNHEY and CDR2 SVGAGI. V was clipped by 4 bases and J by 0 bases, with 12 bases between them. CDR3 residues: CASSSVRRLNTEAFF. DNA of the CDR3: TGTGCCAGCAGTTCCGTCCGGCGGCTGAACACTGAAGCTTTCTTT.

This clonotype has a count of ten or more. The chain carries TRBV3-1 and TRBJ2-2; D unresolved. The V and J ends lost 8 bases and 0 bases respectively, with 7 bases between them. The CDR3 has 13 residues. Germline assignment: CDR1 LGHDT and CDR2 YNNKEL (reference sequence). The CDR3 spells CASGSSNTGELFF. As DNA, the CDR3 is TGTGCCAGCGGGTCATCGAACACCGGGGAGCTGTTTTTT.

This clonotype has a count of ten or more. The chain has TRBV13 and TRBJ2-1; 12 bases map to TRBD2. Per germline, CDR1 PRHDT and CDR2 FYEKMQ (reference sequence). With V trimmed by 5 bases and J by 9 bases, 8 bases remained unmatched. This CDR3 region has 15 residues. The CDR3 DNA follows: TGTGCCAGCAGCCTTACTAGCGGGGGGCCCGGTGAGCAGTTCTTC. Residues: CASSLTSGGPGEQFF.

This clonotype has a count of ten or more. The J gene is TRBJ2-5, the V gene TRBV5-1; 8 nucleotides align to TRBD1. Germline values: CDR1 SGHRS, CDR2 YFSETQ. The CDR3 has 14 amino acids. With 1 base clipped from V and 5 bases from J, the junction kept 4 bases outside the gene matches. CDR3 protein: CASSLRQGQETQYF. CDR3 DNA sequence: TGCGCCAGCAGCTTGAGACAGGGGCAGGAGACCCAGTACTTC.

This clonotype was seen at least ten times. CDR3 in amino acids: CASSEGDSSYNEQFF. In DNA, the CDR3 is TGTGCCAGCAGTGAAGGGGACAGCTCCTACAATGAGCAGTTCTTC. The V and J genes are TRBV6-4 and TRBJ2-1; 7 nucleotides agree with TRBD1. This CDR3 region has 15 residues. The V gene end was trimmed by 3 bases and the J gene end by 0 bases; junction bases not matched to a gene: 2. The germline CDR1 and CDR2 sequences are MRHNA and SNTAGT.

This clonotype was recorded many times. The rearrangement uses TRBV18 and TRBJ1-5; possibly TRBD1 for D (5 bases). The CDR3 runs to 14 residues. The germline V gene has CDR1 KGHSH and CDR2 LQKENI. V dropped 2 bases and J dropped 5 bases, with 10 bases sitting between them. This chain's CDR3 is CASSPFRADQPQHF. The CDR3 DNA sequence: TGTGCCAGCTCACCATTCAGGGCGGATCAGCCCCAGCATTTT.

This clonotype was counted ten times or more. The chain couples TRBV9 to TRBJ2-5; TRBD1 matches at 7 bases. Germline lookup yields CDR1 SGDLS and CDR2 YYNGEE. Unmatched junction bases numbered 7, after V lost 3 bases and J lost 2 bases. The CDR3 sequence is 15 residues long. The CDR3: CASSADRTPQETQYF. The CDR3 bases are TGTGCCAGCAGCGCGGACAGGACACCTCAAGAGACCCAGTACTTC.

This clonotype has at least ten counts. The chain joins TRBV7-9 to TRBJ1-1; D is possibly TRBD1 (6 bases). The germline V and J ends were trimmed by 5 bases and 9 bases, with 13 bases remaining between them. The length of the CDR3 is 12 residues. Germline loops: CDR1 SEHNR, CDR2 FQNEAQ (reference sequence). The CDR3 reads CASSPTGAKAFF. The CDR3 nucleotides are TGTGCCAGCAGCCCGACAGGAGCCAAAGCTTTCTTT.

This chain links TRBV4-1 with TRBJ1-4, with 7 positions matching TRBD1. This CDR3 is 18 amino acids long. Trimming took 0 bases from V and 1 from J; bases not matched to a gene: 8. CDR1 is MGHRA and CDR2 is YSYEKL in the germline V gene. CDR3 amino acids: CASSQEKISGGTNEKLFF. In nucleotides, the CDR3 is TGCGCCAGCAGCCAAGAAAAAATTTCAGGGGGAACTAATGAAAAACTGTTTTTT.

The chain is built from TRBV12-3 or TRBV12-4 and TRBJ2-1; D might be TRBD2 (7 bases). V shed 7 bases and J shed 10 bases, with 20 bases lying between them. This CDR3 has 14 residues. CDR3 sequence (DNA): TGTGCCAGCACCGTAGGGGGGGGCCGTCGAGAGCAGTTCTTC. It specifies CASTVGGGRREQFF.

This clonotype is deemed medium-sized. The chain joins TRBV7-9 to TRBJ1-1; 7 bases are a match to TRBD1. Per the germline V gene, CDR1 is SEHNR and CDR2 is FQNEAQ (reference sequence). The junction had 13 bases not matched to a gene; V was cut back by 5 bases and J by 1 base. The CDR3 is 17 amino acids. The CDR3 sequence is CASSLSSDRAWNTEAFF. CDR3 nucleotides: TGTGCCAGCAGCCTCTCCTCCGACAGGGCGTGGAACACTGAAGCTTTCTTT.

This chain uses TRBV20-1 with TRBJ2-3; TRBD1 matches 9 bases. Per germline, CDR1 DFQATT and CDR2 SNEGSKA (reference sequence). The V and J ends lost 6 bases and 4 bases, in that order; junction bases with no gene match: 5. The CDR3 loop spans 13 amino acids. The chain's CDR3 is CSAFGQGPDTQYF. DNA of the CDR3: TGCAGTGCCTTCGGACAGGGGCCAGATACGCAGTATTTT.

This clonotype has a count of ten or more. Here the CDR3 reads CASSSHNEQFF. CDR3 in DNA: TGCGCCAGCAGCTCTCACAATGAGCAGTTCTTC. The rearrangement joins TRBV5-1 to TRBJ2-1, with D unresolved. Between the trimmed V and J ends, which lost 3 bases and 5 bases, there was a span of 3 bases. The CDR3 contains 11 residues. Germline V gene lookup returns CDR1 SGHRS and CDR2 YFSETQ.

This clonotype was counted many times. The chain recombines TRBV11-2 with TRBJ2-1, with TRBD2 matching over 7 bases. The V and J ends lost 5 bases and 7 bases, in that order; junction bases with no gene match: 11. The CDR3 has 15 residues. The V gene's germline CDR1 is SGHAT and CDR2 FQNNGV. CDR3 amino acids: CASSADGGGRNEQFF. The CDR3 DNA is TGTGCCAGCAGCGCCGATGGCGGGGGTCGTAATGAGCAGTTCTTC.

The rearrangement links TRBV19 to TRBJ2-7, with D tentatively TRBD2 (6 bases). CDR3 length: 15 residues. CDR1 is LNHDA, CDR2 SQIVND, per germline (reference sequence). V was shortened by 6 bases and J by 1 base, with 16 bases between the two germline ends. The CDR3 loop reads CASSPSGTASYEQYF. The DNA of the CDR3 is TGTGCCAGTAGCCCTTCCGGGACTGCGTCCTACGAGCAGTACTTC.

A few counts support this clonotype. The chain uses TRBV7-3 and TRBJ1-4, with D unclear. This CDR3 is built from 13 residues. CDR1 SGHTA and CDR2 FQGTGA come from the germline V gene. Trimming shortened V by 3 bases and J by 7 bases, and 9 bases separated the two germline ends. CDR3 in amino acids: CASSFRPGEKLFF. CDR3 nucleotides: TGTGCCAGCAGCTTCCGCCCTGGTGAAAAACTGTTTTTT. The full variable domain, in which reference TRBV7-3 and TRBJ1-4 provide the parts outside the CDR3, is GAGVSQTPSNKVTEKGKYVELRCDPISGHTALYWYRQSLGQGPEFLIYFQGTGAADDSGLPNDRFFAVRPEGSVSTLKIQRTERGDSAVYLCASSFRPGEKLFFGSGTQLSVL.